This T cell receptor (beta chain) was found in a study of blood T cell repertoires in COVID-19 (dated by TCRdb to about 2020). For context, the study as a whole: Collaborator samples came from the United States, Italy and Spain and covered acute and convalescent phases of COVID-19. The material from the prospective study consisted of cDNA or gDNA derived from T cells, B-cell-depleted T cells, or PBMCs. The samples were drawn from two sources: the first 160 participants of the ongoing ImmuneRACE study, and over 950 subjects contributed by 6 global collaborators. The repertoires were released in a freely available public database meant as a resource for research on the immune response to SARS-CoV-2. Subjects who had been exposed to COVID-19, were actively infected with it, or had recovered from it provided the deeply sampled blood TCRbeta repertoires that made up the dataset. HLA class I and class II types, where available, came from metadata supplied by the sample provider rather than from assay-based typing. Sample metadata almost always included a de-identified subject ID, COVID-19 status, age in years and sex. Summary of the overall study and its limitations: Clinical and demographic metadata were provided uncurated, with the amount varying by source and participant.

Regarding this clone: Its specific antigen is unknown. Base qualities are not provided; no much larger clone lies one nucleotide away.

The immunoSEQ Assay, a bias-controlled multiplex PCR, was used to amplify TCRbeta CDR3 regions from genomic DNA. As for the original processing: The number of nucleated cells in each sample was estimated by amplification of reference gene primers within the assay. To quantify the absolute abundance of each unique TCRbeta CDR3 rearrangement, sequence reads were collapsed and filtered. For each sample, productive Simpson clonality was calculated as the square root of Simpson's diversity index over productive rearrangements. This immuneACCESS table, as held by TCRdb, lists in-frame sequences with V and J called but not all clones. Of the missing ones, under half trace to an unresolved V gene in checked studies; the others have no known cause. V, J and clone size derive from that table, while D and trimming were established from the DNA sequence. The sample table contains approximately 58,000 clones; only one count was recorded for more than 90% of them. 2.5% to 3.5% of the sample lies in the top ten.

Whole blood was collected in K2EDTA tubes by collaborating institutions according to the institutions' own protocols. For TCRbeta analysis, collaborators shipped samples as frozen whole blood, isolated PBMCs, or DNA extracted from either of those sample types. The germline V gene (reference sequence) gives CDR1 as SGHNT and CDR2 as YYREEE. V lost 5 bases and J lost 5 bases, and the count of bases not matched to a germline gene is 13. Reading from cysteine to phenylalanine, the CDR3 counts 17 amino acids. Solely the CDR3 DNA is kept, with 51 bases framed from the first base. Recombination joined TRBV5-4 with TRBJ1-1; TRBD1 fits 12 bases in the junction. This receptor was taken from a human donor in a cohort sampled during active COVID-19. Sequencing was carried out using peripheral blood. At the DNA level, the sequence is TGTGCCAGCAGACCGCCGGGACAGGGGGCTAGGGGGACTGAAGCTTTCTTT. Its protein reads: CASRPPGQGARGTEAFF. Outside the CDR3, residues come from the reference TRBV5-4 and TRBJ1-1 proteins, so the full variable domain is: ETGVTQSPTHLIKTRGQQVTLRCSSQSGHNTVSWYQQALGQGPQFIFQYYREEENGRGNFPPRFSGLQFPNYSSELNVNALELDDSALYLCASRPPGQGARGTEAFFGQGTRLTVV.